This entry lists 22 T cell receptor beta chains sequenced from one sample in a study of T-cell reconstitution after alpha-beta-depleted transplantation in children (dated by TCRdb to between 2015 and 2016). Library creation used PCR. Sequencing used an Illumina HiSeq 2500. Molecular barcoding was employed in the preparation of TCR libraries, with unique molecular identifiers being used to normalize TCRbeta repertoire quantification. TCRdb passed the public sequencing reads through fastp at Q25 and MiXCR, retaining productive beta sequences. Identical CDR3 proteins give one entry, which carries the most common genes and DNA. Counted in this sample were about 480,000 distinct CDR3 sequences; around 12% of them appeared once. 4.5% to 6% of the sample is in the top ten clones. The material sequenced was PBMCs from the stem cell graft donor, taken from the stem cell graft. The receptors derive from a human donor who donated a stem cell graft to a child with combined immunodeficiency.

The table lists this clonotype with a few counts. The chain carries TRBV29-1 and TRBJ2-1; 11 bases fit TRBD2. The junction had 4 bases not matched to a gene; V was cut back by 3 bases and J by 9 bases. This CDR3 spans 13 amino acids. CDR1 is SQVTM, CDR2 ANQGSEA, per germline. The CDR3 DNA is TGCAGCGTTGACAGCCTAGCGGGAGGTGAGCAGTTCTTC. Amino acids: CSVDSLAGGEQFF.

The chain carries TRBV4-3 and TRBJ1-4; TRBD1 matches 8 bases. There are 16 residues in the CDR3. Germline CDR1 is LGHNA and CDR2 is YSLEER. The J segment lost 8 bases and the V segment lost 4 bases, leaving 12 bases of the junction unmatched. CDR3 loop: CASSPGQGGTGEKLFF. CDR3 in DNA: TGCGCCAGCAGCCCCGGACAGGGCGGCACGGGGGAAAAACTGTTTTTT.

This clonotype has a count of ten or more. CDR3 amino acids: CASSLWGGAQYF. CDR3 sequence (DNA): TGTGCCAGCAGCTTATGGGGTGGCGCCCAGTACTTC. The rearrangement uses TRBV11-2 and TRBJ2-5; D is undetermined. Germline assignment: CDR1 SGHAT and CDR2 FQNNGV. CDR3 length equals 12 residues. V lost 2 bases and J 9 bases, leaving 10 bases between the germline ends.

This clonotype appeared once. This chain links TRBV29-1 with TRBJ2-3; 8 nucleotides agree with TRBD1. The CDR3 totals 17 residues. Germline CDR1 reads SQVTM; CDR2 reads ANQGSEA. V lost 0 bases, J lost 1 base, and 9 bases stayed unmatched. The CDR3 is CSVEDRRTGTCTDTQYF. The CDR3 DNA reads TGCAGCGTTGAAGATCGGAGGACAGGGACCTGCACAGATACGCAGTATTTT.

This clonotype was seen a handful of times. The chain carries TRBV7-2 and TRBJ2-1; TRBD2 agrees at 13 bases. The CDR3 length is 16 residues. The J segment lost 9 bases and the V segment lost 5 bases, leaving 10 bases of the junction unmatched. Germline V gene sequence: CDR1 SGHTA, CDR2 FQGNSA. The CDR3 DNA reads TGTGCCAGCAGCGACACCGGGACTAGCGGGGCCGGTGAGCAGTTCTTC. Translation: CASSDTGTSGAGEQFF. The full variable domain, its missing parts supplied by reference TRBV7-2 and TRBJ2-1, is GAGVSQSPSNKVTEKGKDVELRCDPISGHTALYWYRQSLGQGLEFLIYFQGNSAPDKSGLPSDRFSAERTGGSVSTLTIQRTQQEDSAVYLCASSDTGTSGAGEQFFGPGTRLTVL.

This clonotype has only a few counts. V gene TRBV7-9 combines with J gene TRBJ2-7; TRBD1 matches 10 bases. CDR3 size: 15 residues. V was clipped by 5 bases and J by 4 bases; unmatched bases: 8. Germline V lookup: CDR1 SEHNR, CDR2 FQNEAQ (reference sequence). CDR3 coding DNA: TGTGCCAGCAGCCCTGACAGGGGGCTCAGATACGAGCAGTACTTC. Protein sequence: CASSPDRGLRYEQYF.

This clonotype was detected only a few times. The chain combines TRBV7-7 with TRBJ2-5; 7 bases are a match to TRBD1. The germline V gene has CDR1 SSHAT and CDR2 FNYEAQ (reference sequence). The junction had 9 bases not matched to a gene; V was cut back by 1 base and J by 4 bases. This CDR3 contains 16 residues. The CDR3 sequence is CASSLGDGWDRETQYF. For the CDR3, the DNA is TGTGCCAGCAGCTTAGGTGATGGCTGGGACAGAGAGACCCAGTACTTC.

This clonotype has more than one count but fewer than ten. This CDR3 is CASSLAPGGGYTF. Here the CDR3 DNA reads TGTGCCAGCAGCTTAGCCCCAGGGGGTGGCTACACCTTC. J is TRBJ1-2 and V is TRBV7-6; 7 nucleotides align to TRBD1. V lost 0 bases to trimming and J lost 7 bases; unmatched junction nucleotides: 2. CDR3 length equals 13 residues. Looked up from germline, CDR1 is SGHVS and CDR2 is FNYEAQ.

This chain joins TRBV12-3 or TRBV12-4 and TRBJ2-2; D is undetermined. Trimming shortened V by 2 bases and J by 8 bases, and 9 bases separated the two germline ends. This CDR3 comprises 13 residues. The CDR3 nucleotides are TGTGCCAGCAGTTTAAGGACCTCTGGGGAGCTGTTTTTT. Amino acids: CASSLRTSGELFF.

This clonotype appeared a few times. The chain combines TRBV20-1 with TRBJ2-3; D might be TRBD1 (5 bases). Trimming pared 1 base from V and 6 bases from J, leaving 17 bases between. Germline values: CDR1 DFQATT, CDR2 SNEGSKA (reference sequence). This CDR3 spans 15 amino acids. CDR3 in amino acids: CSARVPMQRQDTQYF. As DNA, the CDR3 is TGCAGTGCTAGAGTTCCTATGCAAAGACAGGATACGCAGTATTTT.

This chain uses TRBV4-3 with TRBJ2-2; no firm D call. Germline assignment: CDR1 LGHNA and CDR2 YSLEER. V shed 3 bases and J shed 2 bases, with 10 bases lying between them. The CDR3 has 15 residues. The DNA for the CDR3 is TGCGCCAGCAGCCACTCCAGTGACAACACCGGGGAGCTGTTTTTT. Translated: CASSHSSDNTGELFF.

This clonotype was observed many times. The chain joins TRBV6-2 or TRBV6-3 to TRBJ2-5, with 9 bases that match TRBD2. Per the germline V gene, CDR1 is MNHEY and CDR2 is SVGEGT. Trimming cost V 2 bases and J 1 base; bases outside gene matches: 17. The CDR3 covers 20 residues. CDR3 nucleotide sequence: TGTGCCAGCAGTTACCTTGGGAGACGATTAAGCGGGAGGATCCAAGAGACCCAGTACTTC. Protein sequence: CASSYLGRRLSGRIQETQYF.

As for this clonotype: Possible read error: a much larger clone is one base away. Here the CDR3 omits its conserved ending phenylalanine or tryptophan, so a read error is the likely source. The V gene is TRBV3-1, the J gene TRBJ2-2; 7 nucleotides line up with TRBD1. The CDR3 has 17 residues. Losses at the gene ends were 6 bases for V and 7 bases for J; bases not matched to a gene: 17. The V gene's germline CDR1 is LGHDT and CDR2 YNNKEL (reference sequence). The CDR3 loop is CASSLLLGGPRSGELFV. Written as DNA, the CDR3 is TGTGCCAGCAGTCTGCTGCTAGGGGGCCCGAGGAGCGGGGAGCTGTTTGTT.

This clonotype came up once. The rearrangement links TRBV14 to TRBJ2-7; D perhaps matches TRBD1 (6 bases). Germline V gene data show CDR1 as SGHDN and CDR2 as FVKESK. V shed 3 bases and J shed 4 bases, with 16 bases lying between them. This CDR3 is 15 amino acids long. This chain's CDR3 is CASSQGRGQLYEQYF. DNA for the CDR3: TGTGCCAGCAGCCAGGGGCGAGGACAGTTATACGAGCAGTACTTC.

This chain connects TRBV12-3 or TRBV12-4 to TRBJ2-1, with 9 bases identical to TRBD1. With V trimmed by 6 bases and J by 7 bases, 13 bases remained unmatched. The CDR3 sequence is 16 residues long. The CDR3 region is CASSPITGGARNEQFF. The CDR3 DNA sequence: TGTGCCAGCAGCCCGATAACAGGGGGCGCGAGGAATGAGCAGTTCTTC.

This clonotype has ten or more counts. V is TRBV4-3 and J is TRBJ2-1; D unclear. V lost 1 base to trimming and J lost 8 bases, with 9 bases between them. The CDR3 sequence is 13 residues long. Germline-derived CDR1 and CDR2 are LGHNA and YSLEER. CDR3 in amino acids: CASSQARGYEQFF. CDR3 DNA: TGCGCCAGCAGCCAAGCCCGAGGCTATGAGCAGTTCTTC.

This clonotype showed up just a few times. The CDR3: CASSLELPAYEQYF. CDR3 in DNA: TGTGCCAGCAGCTTGGAACTCCCCGCCTACGAGCAGTACTTC. V and J are TRBV5-4 and TRBJ2-7; D remains ambiguous. Trimming left V 0 bases short and J 2 bases short, with 9 bases between. CDR1 is SGHNT and CDR2 is YYREEE in the germline V gene (reference sequence). The CDR3 contains 14 residues.

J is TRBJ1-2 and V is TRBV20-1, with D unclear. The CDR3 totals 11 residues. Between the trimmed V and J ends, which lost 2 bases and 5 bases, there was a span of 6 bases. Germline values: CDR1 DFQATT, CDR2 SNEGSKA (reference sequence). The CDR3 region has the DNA TGCAGTGCTAGACCGCCTTATGGCTACACCTTC. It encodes CSARPPYGYTF.

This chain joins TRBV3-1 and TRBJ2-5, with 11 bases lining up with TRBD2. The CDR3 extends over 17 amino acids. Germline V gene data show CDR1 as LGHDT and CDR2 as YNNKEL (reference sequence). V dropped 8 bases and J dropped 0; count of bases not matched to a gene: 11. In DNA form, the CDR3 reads TGTGCCAGCTGCCTAAGACTAGCGGGACTGTACCAAGAGACCCAGTACTTC. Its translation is CASCLRLAGLYQETQYF.

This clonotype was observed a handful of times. CDR3 sequence reads: CATSDSWGQGDEQFF. CDR3 nucleotide sequence: TGTGCCACCAGTGATAGTTGGGGGCAGGGCGATGAGCAGTTCTTC. The chain couples TRBV24-1 to TRBJ2-1; weak D call: TRBD1 (6 bases). The V end lost 3 bases, the J end lost 8 bases, and 16 bases lay between the germline ends. Germline lookup yields CDR1 KGHDR and CDR2 SFDVKD. The CDR3 is 15 amino acids.

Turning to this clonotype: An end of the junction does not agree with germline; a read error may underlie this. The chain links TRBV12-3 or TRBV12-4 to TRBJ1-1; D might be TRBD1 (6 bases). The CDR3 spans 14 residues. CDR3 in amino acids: CASSLMGANTEAFF. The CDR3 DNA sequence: TGTGCCAGTAGTTTAATGGGGGCAAACACTGAAGCTTTCTTT.

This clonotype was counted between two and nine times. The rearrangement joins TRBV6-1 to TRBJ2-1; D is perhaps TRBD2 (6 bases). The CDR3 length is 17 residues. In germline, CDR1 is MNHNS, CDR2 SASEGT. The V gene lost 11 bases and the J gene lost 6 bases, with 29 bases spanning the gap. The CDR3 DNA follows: TGTGCCCAGGAAGATGGGGGGACCGGGACTCACATCAATGAGCAGTTCTTC. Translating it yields CAQEDGGTGTHINEQFF.